This TCR beta chain was recorded in a study of response to subunit inactivated influenza vaccine. Whole-study findings and limits: Few new T cells, the authors suggested, are recruited by each seasonal influenza vaccination.

Trimming removed 4 bases at V and 12 bases at J, with 13 bases between. The CDR3 loop spans 12 amino acids. Germline V CDR1 and CDR2: MDHEN, SYDVKM. Via MiXCR, TCRdb re-called the RT-PCR reads, giving one row per CDR3 protein. The sample has around 650,000 distinct CDR3 sequences, about 15% seen once; the top ten hold roughly 10%. This clonotype came up many times. Its antigen is undetermined. The sequences come from PBMCs from blood, collected 11 to 12 days after vaccination. The chain carries TRBV28 and TRBJ2-4; D gene ambiguous. The receptor's source is a man in his forties or fifties who received an inactivated influenza vaccine. The CDR3 nucleotides read TGTGCCAGCAGTTCCCCTCCCGAGGCTCAGTACTTC. It translates to CASSSPPEAQYF.